The 20 T cell receptor beta chains below come from one sample, sequenced in a study of tumor-infiltrating lymphocytes in localized non-small cell lung cancer. Produced via immunoSEQ multiplex PCR; TCRdb's table is partial and in-frame only. The sample shows under 20,000 clones, 69% of them seen only once. The sequencing sample was made of lung tumor tissue. Receptor source: a human donor with non-small cell lung cancer.

The chain is built from TRBV7-9 and TRBJ2-7; possible D gene TRBD2, 5 bases. The V gene's germline CDR1 is SEHNR and CDR2 FQNEAQ (reference sequence). CDR3 length: 16 residues. Trimming removed 1 base at V and 0 bases at J, with 13 bases between. CDR3 in amino acids: CASSLVGGLSSYEQYF. CDR3 DNA: TGTGCCAGCAGCTTAGTAGGAGGACTGAGCTCCTACGAGCAGTACTTC.

The V call is TRBV29-1, the J call TRBJ2-3, with 8 bases aligning to TRBD1. This CDR3 contains 12 residues. Germline CDR1 is SQVTM and CDR2 is ANQGSEA. V gave up 7 bases and J gave up 4 bases; unmatched junction bases: 4. Written as DNA, the CDR3 is TGCAGCGGTCAGGGGGCGGCAGATACGCAGTATTTT. Translated, it gives CSGQGAADTQYF.

This chain uses TRBV27 with TRBJ2-3; D unresolved. Germline CDR1 reads MNHEY; CDR2 reads SMNVEV (reference sequence). The CDR3 covers 15 residues. V was shortened by 1 base and J by 2 bases, with 10 bases between the two germline ends. Here the CDR3 reads CASSLWVGLTDTQYF. CDR3 bases: TGTGCCAGCAGTTTATGGGTAGGGCTCACAGATACGCAGTATTTT.

V and J are TRBV10-3 and TRBJ2-7; possible D gene TRBD1, 5 bases. Germline lookup yields CDR1 ENHRY and CDR2 SYGVKD. Trimming cost V 6 bases and J 6 bases, with 15 bases left between them. This CDR3 is built from 13 residues. The DNA for the CDR3 is TGTGCCATCAGCCGGACAACGGAAATCGAGCAGTACTTC. It specifies CAISRTTEIEQYF.

The chain couples TRBV5-1 to TRBJ1-5, with 8 bases aligning to TRBD1. Germline V lookup: CDR1 SGHRS, CDR2 YFSETQ. J lost 4 bases, V lost 4 bases, and 7 bases had no gene match. The CDR3 covers 15 residues. The CDR3 sequence: CASSRTGGENQPQHF. The CDR3 bases are TGCGCCAGCAGCCGTACAGGGGGTGAAAATCAGCCCCAGCATTTT.

This clone occurred once. Other DNA variants within this sample encode the same CDR3. This chain uses TRBV9 with TRBJ2-2; D is possibly TRBD2 (6 bases). This CDR3 is 15 amino acids long. Trimming cost V 0 bases and J 0 bases, with 6 bases left between them. The V gene's germline CDR1 is SGDLS and CDR2 YYNGEE. Here the CDR3 DNA reads TGTGCCAGCAGCGTAGGCGGGGCGAACACCGGGGAGCTGTTTTTT. This sequence encodes CASSVGGANTGELFF.

The chain is built from TRBV11-2 and TRBJ2-5; D is possibly TRBD2 (7 bases). The V end was cut by 5 bases, the J end by 5 bases, with 18 bases between. From germline, CDR1 is SGHAT and CDR2 FQNNGV. There are 15 residues in the CDR3. As DNA, the CDR3 is TGTGCCAGCAGCCTAAAGACGGGGGGCGGGGAGACCCAGTACTTC. It is translated as CASSLKTGGGETQYF. Combining the CDR3 with reference TRBV11-2 and TRBJ2-5 gives the whole variable domain EAGVAQSPRYKIIEKRQSVAFWCNPISGHATLYWYQQILGQGPKLLIQFQNNGVVDDSQLPKDRFSAERLKGVDSTLKIQPAKLEDSAVYLCASSLKTGGGETQYFGPGTRLLVL.

The rearrangement links TRBV5-1 to TRBJ2-7; 10 nucleotides agree with TRBD2. Germline trimming cut 2 bases from V and 3 bases from J; bases unmatched to any gene: 2. Germline values: CDR1 SGHRS, CDR2 YFSETQ. The CDR3 loop spans 14 amino acids. The CDR3 protein is CASSFWTSGYEQYF. In DNA form, the CDR3 reads TGCGCCAGCAGCTTTTGGACTAGCGGCTACGAGCAGTACTTC.

The V call is TRBV19, the J call TRBJ2-1; D ambiguous. Germline loops: CDR1 LNHDA, CDR2 SQIVND (reference sequence). The length of the CDR3 is 14 residues. V dropped 2 bases and J dropped 7 bases, with 12 bases sitting between them. CDR3 loop: CASSILLRENEQFF. The CDR3 coding sequence is TGTGCCAGTAGTATACTTTTAAGGGAAAATGAGCAGTTCTTC.

This chain links TRBV11-2 with TRBJ2-5; weak D call: TRBD2 (6 bases). The CDR3 has 13 amino acids. V lost 5 bases and J 0 bases, leaving 7 bases between the germline ends. Germline CDR1 reads SGHAT; CDR2 reads FQNNGV. CDR3 loop: CASSRDYQETQYF. The DNA of the CDR3 is TGTGCCAGCAGCCGGGACTACCAAGAGACCCAGTACTTC. The full variable domain, its missing parts supplied by reference TRBV11-2 and TRBJ2-5, is EAGVAQSPRYKIIEKRQSVAFWCNPISGHATLYWYQQILGQGPKLLIQFQNNGVVDDSQLPKDRFSAERLKGVDSTLKIQPAKLEDSAVYLCASSRDYQETQYFGPGTRLLVL.

The rearrangement joins TRBV27 to TRBJ1-6; TRBD1 might be the D (5 bases). V lost 7 bases, J lost 10 bases, and 11 bases lay in between. In germline, CDR1 is MNHEY, CDR2 SMNVEV (reference sequence). The CDR3 runs to 12 residues. The DNA of the CDR3 is TGTGCCAGCATGGGGCAGGCATCACCCCTCCACTTT. Residues: CASMGQASPLHF.

This clone was observed a single time. The V gene is TRBV7-6, the J gene TRBJ2-3; 10 bases line up with TRBD2. In germline, CDR1 is SGHVS, CDR2 FNYEAQ. This CDR3 is built from 16 residues. Trimming at V came to 1 base and at J to 4 bases, leaving 5 bases not matched to a gene. The CDR3 nucleotides read TGTGCCAGCAGCTTAGAAACTAGCGGGGCGCCAGATACGCAGTATTTT. Protein product: CASSLETSGAPDTQYF.

This chain connects TRBV4-1 to TRBJ2-7; 10 bases are shared with TRBD2. V was pared by 5 bases and J by 3 bases, with 7 bases of the junction left unmatched. This CDR3 contains 15 residues. The germline CDR1 and CDR2 sequences are MGHRA and YSYEKL. The CDR3 spells CASSYGLAEDYEQYF. CDR3 coding DNA: TGCGCCAGCAGCTACGGACTAGCGGAAGACTACGAGCAGTACTTC.

J is TRBJ2-3 and V is TRBV9; D could derive from TRBD1 or TRBD2 (5 bases each). Per germline, CDR1 SGDLS and CDR2 YYNGEE. V dropped 0 bases and J dropped 5 bases, with 13 bases sitting between them. CDR3 size: 15 residues. The CDR3 DNA sequence: TGTGCCAGCAGCGTAGGTCGGGGCCGGATAGATACGCAGTATTTT. Protein product: CASSVGRGRIDTQYF.

The rearrangement joins TRBV10-3 to TRBJ2-2; D is undetermined. Germline CDR1 reads ENHRY; CDR2 reads SYGVKD. This CDR3 has 11 residues. The ends were cut back, 5 bases at V and 7 bases at J, with 5 bases in the middle. In DNA form, the CDR3 reads TGTGCCATCAGTATGCGCGGGGAGCTGTTTTTT. Amino acids: CAISMRGELFF.

The chain uses TRBV27 and TRBJ1-4, with D perhaps TRBD1 (5 bases). V was shortened by 2 bases and J by 10 bases, with 14 bases between the two germline ends. This CDR3 is built from 14 residues. Germline V gives CDR1 MNHEY, CDR2 SMNVEV (reference sequence). CDR3 in DNA: TGTGCCAGCAGTTTAGGGGCAGGAAGAGGAAAACTGTTTTTT. It encodes CASSLGAGRGKLFF.

The chain has TRBV11-3 and TRBJ2-5; D is unclear. The germline V gene encodes CDR1 SGHNT and CDR2 YENEEA. The CDR3 has 15 residues. Trimming cost V 4 bases and J 7 bases, with 19 bases left between them. The CDR3 loop reads CASSSTPAETVTQYF. Here the CDR3 DNA reads TGTGCCAGCAGCTCCACCCCGGCCGAGACGGTGACCCAGTACTTC.

This clone was observed a handful of times. This sequence joins TRBV30 and TRBJ2-3; possibly TRBD1 for D (6 bases). The V gene's germline CDR1 is GTSNPN and CDR2 SVGIG (reference sequence). The CDR3 totals 14 residues. Trimming cost V 0 bases and J 2 bases, with 9 bases left between them. CDR3 sequence (DNA): TGTGCCTGGAGTGTAAGGGGGTCCACAGATACGCAGTATTTT. This sequence encodes CAWSVRGSTDTQYF.

The chain is built from TRBV30 and TRBJ1-1, with D hard to call. The CDR3 length is 13 residues. Trimming pared 0 bases from V and 0 bases from J, leaving 5 bases between. The germline V gene has CDR1 GTSNPN and CDR2 SVGIG (reference sequence). In DNA, the CDR3 is TGTGCCTGGAGTGTACTAGTGAACACTGAAGCTTTCTTT. Translated, it gives CAWSVLVNTEAFF. The variable domain in full, completed from reference TRBV30 and TRBJ1-1, reads SQTIHQWPATLVQPVGSPLSLECTVEGTSNPNLYWYRQAAGRGLQLLFYSVGIGQISSEVPQNLSASRPQDRQFILSSKKLLLSDSGFYLCAWSVLVNTEAFFGQGTRLTVV.

There are a few counts of this clone. The chain is built from TRBV10-3 and TRBJ1-2; 10 bases agree with TRBD1. J gave up 3 bases and V 3 bases, and 7 bases lay outside the gene matches. Germline CDR1 and CDR2: ENHRY and SYGVKD. The CDR3 sequence is 16 residues long. The CDR3 DNA is TGTGCCATCAGTGAAACGAGCGGACAGGGGGACTATGGCTACACCTTC. Encoded protein: CAISETSGQGDYGYTF.